The 30 T cell receptor beta chains in this list originate from one sample, sequenced in a study of blood T cell repertoires in COVID-19. TCRdb's copy holds only in-frame clones and misses some; the assay was immunoSEQ multiplex PCR. The table records roughly 90,000 clones, roughly nine tenths of them present only once. The sequenced sample consisted of peripheral blood. Every receptor here comes from a man over 45 with acute or convalescent COVID-19.

The rearrangement uses TRBV4-1 and TRBJ2-3, with a weak D call TRBD2 (5 bases). This CDR3 has 15 amino acids. The V gene lost 6 bases and the J gene lost 0 bases, with 13 bases spanning the gap. The germline gives CDR1 MGHRA, CDR2 YSYEKL. The CDR3 DNA reads as TGCGCCAGCAGTCCCTTCGGACTGAGCACAGATACGCAGTATTTT. This sequence encodes CASSPFGLSTDTQYF.

This clone has only one observation. The V gene is TRBV4-3, the J gene TRBJ1-2; 7 nucleotides match TRBD1. CDR1 LGHNA and CDR2 YSLEER come from the germline V gene. The CDR3 has 14 amino acids. The ends lost 0 bases at V and 6 bases at J; junction bases unmatched: 4. The CDR3 DNA is TGCGCCAGCAGCCAAGATAGGGGGCGCGATGGCTACACCTTC. Translating it yields CASSQDRGRDGYTF.

The chain is built from TRBV19 and TRBJ1-2, with D possibly TRBD1 on 5 matching bases. CDR1 and CDR2 (germline): LNHDA, SQIVND (reference sequence). The CDR3 covers 13 residues. Trimming took 5 bases from V and 5 from J, leaving 12 bases between them. Here the CDR3 reads CASSQGDSYGYTF. The CDR3 DNA follows: TGTGCCAGTAGTCAAGGAGACAGTTATGGCTACACCTTC.

The count of this clone is one. The J gene is TRBJ1-5, the V gene TRBV6-5; 8 nucleotides match TRBD1. Germline assignment: CDR1 MNHEY and CDR2 SVGAGI. The junction had 2 bases not matched to a gene; V was cut back by 8 bases and J by 5 bases. The CDR3 extends over 12 amino acids. In DNA form, the CDR3 reads TGTGCCAGCGGGACAGGCGATCAGCCCCAGCATTTT. Amino acids: CASGTGDQPQHF.

V gene TRBV30 combines with J gene TRBJ1-3; 7 nucleotides agree with TRBD1. Germline V gene data show CDR1 as GTSNPN and CDR2 as SVGIG (reference sequence). V shed 3 bases and J 2 bases; nucleotides not matched to a gene: 1. The CDR3 has 13 residues. The DNA of the CDR3 is TGTGCCTGGAGCACAGGGGCTGGAAACACCATATATTTT. It is translated as CAWSTGAGNTIYF. Looking up the rest from reference TRBV30 and TRBJ1-3 gives the full variable domain: SQTIHQWPATLVQPVGSPLSLECTVEGTSNPNLYWYRQAAGRGLQLLFYSVGIGQISSEVPQNLSASRPQDRQFILSSKKLLLSDSGFYLCAWSTGAGNTIYFGEGSWLTVV.

This clone was found once. The chain carries TRBV5-1 and TRBJ1-2; no clear D. The V end lost 4 bases, the J end lost 8 bases, and 18 bases lay between the germline ends. In germline, CDR1 is SGHRS, CDR2 YFSETQ. The CDR3 length is 14 residues. The CDR3 here is CASSRLESSYGYTF. CDR3 nucleotide sequence: TGCGCCAGCAGCCGCCTTGAGTCCTCGTACGGCTACACCTTC.

This rearrangement joins TRBV10-3 to TRBJ2-7, with 9 bases matching TRBD1. CDR3 length equals 15 residues. J gave up 5 bases and V 3 bases, and 8 bases lay outside the gene matches. CDR1 is ENHRY and CDR2 is SYGVKD in the germline V gene. The CDR3 DNA is TGTGCCATCAGTGACCCGACCGGGACAGGGAACGAGCAGTACGTC. Translating gives CAISDPTGTGNEQYV.

This clone occurred a few times. The chain carries TRBV28 and TRBJ2-1; maybe TRBD2 (6 bases). The CDR3 is 13 amino acids. Trimming pared 7 bases from V and 4 bases from J, leaving 11 bases between. The germline CDR1 and CDR2 sequences are MDHEN and SYDVKM. The CDR3 bases are TGTGCCAGCACCTCGGGACTTTACAATGAGCAGTTCTTC. This sequence encodes CASTSGLYNEQFF. Supplemented by reference TRBV28 and TRBJ2-1, the full variable domain reads DVKVTQSSRYLVKRTGEKVFLECVQDMDHENMFWYRQDPGLGLRLIYFSYDVKMKEKGDIPEGYSVSREKKERFSLILESASTNQTSMYLCASTSGLYNEQFFGPGTRLTVL.

The V and J genes are TRBV20-1 and TRBJ2-7; TRBD1 agrees at 11 bases. The CDR3 spans 17 residues. Losses at the gene ends were 3 bases for V and 2 bases for J; bases not matched to a gene: 12. The germline gives CDR1 DFQATT, CDR2 SNEGSKA (reference sequence). The DNA for the CDR3 is TGCAGTGCTAGTGCCCTCCCAGGACAGGGGGCAACCTACGAGCAGTACGTC. It specifies CSASALPGQGATYEQYV.

The chain uses TRBV24-1 and TRBJ2-7; the D gene is possibly TRBD1 (6 bases). Looked up from germline, CDR1 is KGHDR and CDR2 is SFDVKD. This CDR3 is built from 15 residues. The ends were cut back, 3 bases at V and 5 bases at J, with 16 bases in the middle. CDR3 nucleotide sequence: TGTGCCACCAGTGATCCCTCAGACAGGTTCGACGAGCAGTACTTC. This codes for CATSDPSDRFDEQYF.

This chain links TRBV19 with TRBJ2-1; possible D gene TRBD1, 5 bases. V was trimmed by 0 bases and J by 4 bases, leaving 10 bases between them. This CDR3 has 15 amino acids. The germline V gene has CDR1 LNHDA and CDR2 SQIVND (reference sequence). The CDR3, as DNA: TGTGCCAGTAGTATAGAACAGGCCCCTTACAATGAGCAGTTCTTC. The encoded protein is CASSIEQAPYNEQFF. Full variable domain (rest looked up from reference TRBV19 and TRBJ2-1): DGGITQSPKYLFRKEGQNVTLSCEQNLNHDAMYWYRQDPGQGLRLIYYSQIVNDFQKGDIAEGYSVSREKKESFPLTVTSAQKNPTAFYLCASSIEQAPYNEQFFGPGTRLTVL.

The gene calls are TRBV4-1 and TRBJ2-1, with a tentative D call TRBD2 (5 bases). The CDR3 is made up of 15 amino acids. Germline loops: CDR1 MGHRA, CDR2 YSYEKL. Trimming left V 2 bases short and J 0 bases short, with 8 bases between. The CDR3 nucleotides are TGCGCCAGCAGCCAAATCACTAGCTCCTACAATGAGCAGTTCTTC. Protein: CASSQITSSYNEQFF.

Points on this clone: The junction departs from germline at one end; a sequencing error may be responsible. The chain has TRBV6-1 and TRBJ1-2; 12 bases map to TRBD1. The CDR3 length is 15 residues. The germline V gene encodes CDR1 MNHNS and CDR2 SASEGT. The CDR3 region is CASGEGTGGSYGYTF. For the CDR3, the DNA is TGTGCCAGCGGTGAAGGGACAGGGGGCTCGTACGGCTACACCTTC.

This sequence joins TRBV6-6 and TRBJ2-7; 7 bases align to TRBD1. The CDR3 contains 14 residues. V was clipped by 6 bases and J by 2 bases; unmatched bases: 7. Germline CDR1 reads MNHNY; CDR2 reads SVGAGI (reference sequence). The CDR3 reads CASSSRQGPYEQYF. The CDR3 DNA follows: TGTGCCAGCAGCTCACGACAGGGTCCCTACGAGCAGTACTTC.

This chain joins TRBV19 and TRBJ1-2, with no clear D. The CDR3 is made up of 13 amino acids. With 5 bases removed from V and 7 bases from J, the gap between germline ends came to 14 bases. The germline CDR1 and CDR2 sequences are LNHDA and SQIVND (reference sequence). The chain's CDR3 is CASSSGVRSGYTF. CDR3 DNA: TGTGCCAGTAGTTCCGGGGTTCGGAGTGGCTACACCTTC.

The genes are TRBV7-9 and TRBJ1-1; D unclear. This CDR3 is built from 11 residues. Trimming shortened V by 4 bases and J by 8 bases, and 8 bases separated the two germline ends. Germline CDR1 SEHNR, CDR2 FQNEAQ (reference sequence). CDR3: CASSSPGEAFF. The CDR3, as DNA: TGTGCCAGCAGCTCCCCGGGGGAAGCTTTCTTT.

The V and J genes are TRBV3-1 (or the pseudogene TRBV3-2) and TRBJ1-5, with a tentative D call TRBD1 (5 bases). Germline-derived CDR1 and CDR2 are LGHDT and YNNKEL (reference sequence). The V end was cut by 4 bases, the J end by 2 bases, with 12 bases between. The CDR3 sequence is 15 residues long. The CDR3 here is CASSRGGDGNQPQHF. CDR3 nucleotide sequence: TGTGCCAGCAGCCGCGGGGGTGACGGCAATCAGCCCCAGCATTTT.

CDR3 in DNA: TGTGCCAGCAGCCAAAGACTAGGGATGGATACGCAGTATTTT. Residues: CASSQRLGMDTQYF. The V and J genes are TRBV4-2 and TRBJ2-3; perhaps TRBD2 as D (6 bases). The ends were cut back, 2 bases at V and 6 bases at J, with 12 bases in the middle. The germline CDR1 and CDR2 sequences are LGHNA and YNFKEQ. The CDR3 contains 14 residues.

The V gene is TRBV9, the J gene TRBJ1-4; no clear D gene. In germline, CDR1 is SGDLS, CDR2 YYNGEE. Trimming took 0 bases from V and 5 from J, leaving 11 bases between them. This CDR3 region has 15 residues. The CDR3 region has the DNA TGTGCCAGCAGCGTAGCTCAGGATTTCAATGAAAAACTGTTTTTT. This translates into CASSVAQDFNEKLFF.

The V call is TRBV5-6, the J call TRBJ1-6; tentatively, D is TRBD1 (6 bases). The CDR3 contains 14 residues. Germline V CDR1 and CDR2: SGHDT, YYEEEE. Deletions cut 2 bases from V and 7 bases from J, with 10 bases between. The CDR3 coding sequence is TGTGCCAGCAGCTTTGGGAGGGGGAATTCACCCCTCCACTTT. Translation gives CASSFGRGNSPLHF.

In its sample, this clone was seen once. The genes are TRBV2 and TRBJ2-5; TRBD2 agrees at 10 bases. V was clipped by 5 bases and J by 5 bases; unmatched bases: 5. This CDR3 is 14 amino acids long. The germline V gene encodes CDR1 SNHLY and CDR2 FYNNEI. The CDR3 DNA reads as TGTGCCAGCAGTAGCGGGAGGGTTTGGGAGACCCAGTACTTC. Protein: CASSSGRVWETQYF.

The V and J genes are TRBV2 and TRBJ2-7; tentatively, D is TRBD2 (7 bases). The CDR3 runs 13 residues. The V end was cut by 6 bases, the J end by 1 base, with 10 bases between. The V gene's germline CDR1 is SNHLY and CDR2 FYNNEI. The CDR3 here is CASRRGPSYEQYV. DNA for the CDR3: TGTGCCAGCAGGCGGGGGCCTTCCTACGAGCAGTACGTC.

This clone occurred once. The chain recombines TRBV7-8 with TRBJ1-2, with a possible D match to TRBD1 (5 bases). V was shortened by 1 base and J by 8 bases, with 14 bases between the two germline ends. Germline lookup yields CDR1 SGHVS and CDR2 FQNEAQ. There are 14 residues in the CDR3. The CDR3 coding sequence is TGTGCCAGCAGCTTAGAGATGACAGCGGGGGGCTACACCTTC. Translation gives CASSLEMTAGGYTF. The full variable domain, completed using reference TRBV7-8 and TRBJ1-2, is GAGVSQSPRYKVAKRGQDVALRCDPISGHVSLFWYQQALGQGPEFLTYFQNEAQLDKSGLPSDRFFAERPEGSVSTLKIQRTQQEDSAVYLCASSLEMTAGGYTFGSGTRLTVV.

The rearrangement links TRBV4-1 to TRBJ1-1; D possibly corresponds to TRBD1 (5 bases). The germline V gene encodes CDR1 MGHRA and CDR2 YSYEKL. The CDR3 is 14 residues long. Trimming left V 8 bases short and J 10 bases short, with 23 bases between. The CDR3 nucleotides are TGCGCCAGCCGAAAAACTCCAGCGGGGGTCCCAGCTTTCTTT. This codes for CASRKTPAGVPAFF.

The rearrangement joins TRBV7-8 to TRBJ1-1, with TRBD1 matching 8 bases. Trimming at V came to 5 bases and at J to 0 bases, leaving 5 bases not matched to a gene. The CDR3 totals 15 residues. CDR1 and CDR2 from the germline V gene are SGHVS and FQNEAQ. CDR3 coding DNA: TGTGCCAGCAGCCTCGGGACAGGCATGAACACTGAAGCTTTCTTT. It yields the protein CASSLGTGMNTEAFF.

In the case of this clone: Other DNA sequences within the sample encode an identical CDR3. The chain couples TRBV3-1 (or the pseudogene TRBV3-2) to TRBJ2-1, with 11 bases aligning to TRBD1. V dropped 3 bases and J dropped 3; count of bases not matched to a gene: 1. The CDR3 length is 15 residues. The germline gives CDR1 LGHDT, CDR2 YNNKEL (reference sequence). The CDR3 sequence is CASSQGQGGYNEQFF. Written as DNA, the CDR3 is TGTGCCAGCAGCCAGGGACAGGGGGGCTACAATGAGCAGTTCTTC.

The V gene is TRBV2, the J gene TRBJ1-4; maybe TRBD1 (6 bases). The CDR3 contains 14 residues. Between the trimmed V and J ends, which lost 7 bases and 4 bases, there was a span of 13 bases. Germline V lookup: CDR1 SNHLY, CDR2 FYNNEI. The CDR3 DNA follows: TGTGCCAGCACCCGGGACAACGGTAATGAAAAACTGTTTTTT. Amino acid sequence: CASTRDNGNEKLFF.

This chain joins TRBV5-5 and TRBJ2-7; a weak D match, TRBD2 (6 bases). The V gene's germline CDR1 is SGHKS and CDR2 YYEKEE (reference sequence). V gave up 4 bases and J gave up 2 bases, with 22 bases separating them. The CDR3 has 17 residues. The CDR3 bases are TGTGCCAGCAGCCTTACCCCCTACTTAGCGGCCCCCTACGAGCAGTACTTC. Protein product: CASSLTPYLAAPYEQYF.

Turning to this clone: The junction does not match germline at one end; this may be a read error. V is TRBV6-2 or TRBV6-3 and J is TRBJ1-1; D not resolved. Germline loops: CDR1 MNHEY, CDR2 SVGEGT. The CDR3 length is 13 residues. The CDR3 reads CASSEGGPYEAFF. The CDR3 DNA reads as TGTGCTAGCAGTGAGGGAGGCCCATATGAAGCTTTCTTT.

J is TRBJ1-2 and V is TRBV28; D is unclear. Germline V gene lookup returns CDR1 MDHEN and CDR2 SYDVKM. The V end was cut by 2 bases, the J end by 4 bases, with 17 bases between. The CDR3 is 16 residues long. CDR3 in DNA: TGTGCCAGCAGTTTAGTTTCACAGTCGTCGCCCTATGGCTACACCTTC. Translating it yields CASSLVSQSSPYGYTF.